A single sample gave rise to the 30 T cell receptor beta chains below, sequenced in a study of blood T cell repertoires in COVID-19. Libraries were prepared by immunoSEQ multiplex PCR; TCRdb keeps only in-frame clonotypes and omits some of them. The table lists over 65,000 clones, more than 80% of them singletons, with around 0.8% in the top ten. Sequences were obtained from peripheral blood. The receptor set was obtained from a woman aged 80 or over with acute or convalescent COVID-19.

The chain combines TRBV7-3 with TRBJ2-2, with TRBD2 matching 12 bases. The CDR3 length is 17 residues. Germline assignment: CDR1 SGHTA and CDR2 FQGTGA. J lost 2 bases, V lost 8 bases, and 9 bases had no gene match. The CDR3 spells CASRPTSGSYNTGELFF. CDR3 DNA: TGTGCCAGCCGCCCGACTAGCGGGAGTTACAACACCGGGGAGCTGTTTTTT.

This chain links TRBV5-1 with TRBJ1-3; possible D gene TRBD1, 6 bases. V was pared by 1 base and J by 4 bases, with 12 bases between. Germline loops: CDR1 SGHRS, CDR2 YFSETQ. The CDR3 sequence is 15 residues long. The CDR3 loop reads CASSLNIGQGNTIYF. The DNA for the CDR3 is TGCGCCAGCAGCTTGAATATCGGACAGGGAAACACCATATATTTT.

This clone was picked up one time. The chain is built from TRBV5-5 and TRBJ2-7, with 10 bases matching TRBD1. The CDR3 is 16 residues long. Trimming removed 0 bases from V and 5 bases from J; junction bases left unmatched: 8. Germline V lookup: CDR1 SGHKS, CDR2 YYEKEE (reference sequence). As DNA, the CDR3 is TGTGCCAGCAGCTTGGCTATTGACAGGGGGCGCAACGAGCAGTACTTC. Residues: CASSLAIDRGRNEQYF.

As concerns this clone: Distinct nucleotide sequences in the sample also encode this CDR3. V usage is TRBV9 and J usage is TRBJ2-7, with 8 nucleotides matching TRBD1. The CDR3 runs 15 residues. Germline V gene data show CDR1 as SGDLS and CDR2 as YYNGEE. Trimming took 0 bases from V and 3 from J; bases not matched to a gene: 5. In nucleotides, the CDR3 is TGTGCCAGCAGCGTAGGGGGGACAGGCCTCTACGAGCAGTACTTC. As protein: CASSVGGTGLYEQYF.

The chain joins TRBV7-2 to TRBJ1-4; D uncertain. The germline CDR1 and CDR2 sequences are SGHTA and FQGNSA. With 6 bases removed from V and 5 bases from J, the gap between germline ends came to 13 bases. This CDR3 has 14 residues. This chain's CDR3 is CASRRGIGNEKLFF. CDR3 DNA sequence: TGTGCCAGCAGGAGAGGGATAGGGAATGAAAAACTGTTTTTT.

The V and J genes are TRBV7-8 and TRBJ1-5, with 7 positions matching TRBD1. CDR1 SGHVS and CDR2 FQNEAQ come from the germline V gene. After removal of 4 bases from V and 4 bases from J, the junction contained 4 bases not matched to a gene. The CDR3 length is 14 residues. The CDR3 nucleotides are TGTGCCAGCAGCTCGGACAGGCAAAATCAGCCCCAGCATTTT. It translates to CASSSDRQNQPQHF.

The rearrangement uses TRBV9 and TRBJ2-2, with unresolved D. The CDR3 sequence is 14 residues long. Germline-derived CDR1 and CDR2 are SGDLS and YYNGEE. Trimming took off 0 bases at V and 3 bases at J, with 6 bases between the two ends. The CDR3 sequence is CASSVDSYTGELFF. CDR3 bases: TGTGCCAGCAGCGTAGATAGTTACACCGGGGAGCTGTTTTTT.

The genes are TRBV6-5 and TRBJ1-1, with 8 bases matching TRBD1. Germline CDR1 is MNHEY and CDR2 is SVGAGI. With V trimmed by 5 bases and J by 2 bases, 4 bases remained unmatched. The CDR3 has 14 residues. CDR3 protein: CASSPQGANTEAFF. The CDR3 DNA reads TGTGCCAGCAGTCCCCAGGGGGCCAACACTGAAGCTTTCTTT.

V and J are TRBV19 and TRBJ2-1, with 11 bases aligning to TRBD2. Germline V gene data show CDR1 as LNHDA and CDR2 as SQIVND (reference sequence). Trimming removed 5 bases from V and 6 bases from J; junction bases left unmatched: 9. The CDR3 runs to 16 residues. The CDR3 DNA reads TGTGCCAGTAGTGACTTAGTAGCGGGAGGGGTCAATGAGCAGTTCTTC. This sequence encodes CASSDLVAGGVNEQFF. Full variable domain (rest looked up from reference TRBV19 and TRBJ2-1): DGGITQSPKYLFRKEGQNVTLSCEQNLNHDAMYWYRQDPGQGLRLIYYSQIVNDFQKGDIAEGYSVSREKKESFPLTVTSAQKNPTAFYLCASSDLVAGGVNEQFFGPGTRLTVL.

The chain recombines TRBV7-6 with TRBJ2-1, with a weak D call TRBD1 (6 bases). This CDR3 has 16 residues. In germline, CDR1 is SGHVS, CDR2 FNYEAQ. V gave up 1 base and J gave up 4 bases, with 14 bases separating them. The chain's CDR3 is CASSLEVRTAYNEQFF. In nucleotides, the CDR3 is TGTGCCAGCAGCTTAGAGGTCCGGACAGCATACAATGAGCAGTTCTTC.

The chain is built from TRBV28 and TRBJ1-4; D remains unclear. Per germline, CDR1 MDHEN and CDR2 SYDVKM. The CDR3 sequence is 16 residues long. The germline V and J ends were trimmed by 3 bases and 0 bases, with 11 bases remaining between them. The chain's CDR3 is CASSFDQVATNEKLFF. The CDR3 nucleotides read TGTGCCAGCAGTTTTGATCAGGTTGCAACTAATGAAAAACTGTTTTTT.

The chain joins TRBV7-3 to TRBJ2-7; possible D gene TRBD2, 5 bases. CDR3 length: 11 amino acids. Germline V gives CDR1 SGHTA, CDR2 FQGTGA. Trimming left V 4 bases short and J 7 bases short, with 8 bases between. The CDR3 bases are TGTGCCAGCAGCTCAGGAGGAGAGCAGTACTTC. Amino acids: CASSSGGEQYF.

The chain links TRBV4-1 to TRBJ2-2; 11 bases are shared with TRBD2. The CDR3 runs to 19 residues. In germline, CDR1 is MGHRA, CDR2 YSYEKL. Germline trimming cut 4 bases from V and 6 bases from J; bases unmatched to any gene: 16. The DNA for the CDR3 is TGCGCCAGCAGCCGCGGACAGGGGTCTAGCGGGGGGTTCTCCGGGGAGCTGTTTTTT. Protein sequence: CASSRGQGSSGGFSGELFF.

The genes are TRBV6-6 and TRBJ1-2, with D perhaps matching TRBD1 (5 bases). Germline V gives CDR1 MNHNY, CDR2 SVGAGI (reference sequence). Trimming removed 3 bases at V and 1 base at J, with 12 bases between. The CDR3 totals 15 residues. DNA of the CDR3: TGTGCCAGCAGTTATGGGGGGAGCTTTAACTATGGCTACACCTTC. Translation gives CASSYGGSFNYGYTF.

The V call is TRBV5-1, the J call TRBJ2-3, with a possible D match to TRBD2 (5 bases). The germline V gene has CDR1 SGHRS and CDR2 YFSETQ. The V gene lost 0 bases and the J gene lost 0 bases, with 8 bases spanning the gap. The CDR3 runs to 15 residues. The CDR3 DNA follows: TGCGCCAGCAGCTTGGCGACTACTAGCACAGATACGCAGTATTTT. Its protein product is CASSLATTSTDTQYF.

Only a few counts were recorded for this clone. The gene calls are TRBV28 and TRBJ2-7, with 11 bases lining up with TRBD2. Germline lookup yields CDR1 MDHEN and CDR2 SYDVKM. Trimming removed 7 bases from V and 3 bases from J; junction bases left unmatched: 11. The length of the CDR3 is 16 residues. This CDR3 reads CASIGNPGLAGYEQYF. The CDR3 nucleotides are TGTGCCAGCATAGGGAACCCTGGACTAGCGGGCTACGAGCAGTACTTC.

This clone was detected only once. The CDR3 protein is CATGARGEKGYEQYF. The CDR3 nucleotides are TGTGCTACGGGCGCCCGGGGGGAGAAGGGCTACGAGCAGTACTTC. The chain joins TRBV10-3 to TRBJ2-7; 7 bases map to TRBD2. The CDR3 totals 15 residues. Germline assignment: CDR1 ENHRY and CDR2 SYGVKD.

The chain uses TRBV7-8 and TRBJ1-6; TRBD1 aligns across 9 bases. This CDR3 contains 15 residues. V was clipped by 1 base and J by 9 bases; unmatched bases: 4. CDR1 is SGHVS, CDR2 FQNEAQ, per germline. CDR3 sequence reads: CASSLEQGAGSPLHF. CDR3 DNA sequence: TGTGCCAGCAGCTTAGAACAGGGGGCAGGTTCACCCCTCCACTTT.

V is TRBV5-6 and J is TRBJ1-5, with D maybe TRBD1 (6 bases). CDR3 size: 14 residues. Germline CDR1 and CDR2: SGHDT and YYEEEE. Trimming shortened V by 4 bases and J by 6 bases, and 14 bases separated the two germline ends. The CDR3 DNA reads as TGTGCCAGCAGCCGCAACAGGGTTGCTCAGCCCCAGCATTTT. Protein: CASSRNRVAQPQHF.

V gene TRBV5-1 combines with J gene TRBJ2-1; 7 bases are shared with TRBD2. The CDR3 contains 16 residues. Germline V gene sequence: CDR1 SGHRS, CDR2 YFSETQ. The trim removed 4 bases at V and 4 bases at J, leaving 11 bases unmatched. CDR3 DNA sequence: TGCGCCAGCAGCCCCGAGACTAGCTATTCTTACAATGAGCAGTTCTTC. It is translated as CASSPETSYSYNEQFF. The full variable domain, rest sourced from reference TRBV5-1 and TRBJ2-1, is KAGVTQTPRYLIKTRGQQVTLSCSPISGHRSVSWYQQTPGQGLQFLFEYFSETQRNKGNFPGRFSGRQFSNSRSEMNVSTLELGDSALYLCASSPETSYSYNEQFFGPGTRLTVL.

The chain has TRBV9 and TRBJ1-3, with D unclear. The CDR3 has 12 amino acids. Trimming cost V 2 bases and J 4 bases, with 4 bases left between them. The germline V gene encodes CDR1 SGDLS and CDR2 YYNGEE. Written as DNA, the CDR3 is TGTGCCAGCAGCGTGGCCGGAAACACCATATATTTT. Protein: CASSVAGNTIYF.

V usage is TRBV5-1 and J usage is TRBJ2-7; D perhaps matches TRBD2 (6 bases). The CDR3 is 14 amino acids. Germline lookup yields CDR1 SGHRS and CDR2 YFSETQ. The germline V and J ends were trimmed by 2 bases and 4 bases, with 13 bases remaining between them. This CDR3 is CASSLSGEVYEQYF. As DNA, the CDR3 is TGCGCCAGCAGCTTATCCGGGGAGGTTTACGAGCAGTACTTC.

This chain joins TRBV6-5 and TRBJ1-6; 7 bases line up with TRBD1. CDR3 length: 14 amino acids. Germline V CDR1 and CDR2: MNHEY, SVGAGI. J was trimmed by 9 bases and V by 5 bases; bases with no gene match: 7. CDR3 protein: CASSPTGIASPLHF. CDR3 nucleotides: TGTGCCAGCAGTCCGACAGGGATCGCTTCACCCCTCCACTTT.

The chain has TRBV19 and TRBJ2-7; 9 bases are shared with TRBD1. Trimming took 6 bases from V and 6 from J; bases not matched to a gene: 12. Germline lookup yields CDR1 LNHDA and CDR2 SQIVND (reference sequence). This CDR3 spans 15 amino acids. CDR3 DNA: TGTGCCAGTAGCCTAACCGGGACAGGGACTGGCGAGCAGTACTTC. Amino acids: CASSLTGTGTGEQYF.

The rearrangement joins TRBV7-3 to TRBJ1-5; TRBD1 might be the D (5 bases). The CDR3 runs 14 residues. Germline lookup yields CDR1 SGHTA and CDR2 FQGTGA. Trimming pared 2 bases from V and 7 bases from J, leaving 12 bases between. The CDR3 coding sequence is TGTGCCAGCAGCTTACAGGGTCTACCGCAGCCCCAGCATTTT. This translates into CASSLQGLPQPQHF. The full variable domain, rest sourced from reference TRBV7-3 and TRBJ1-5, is GAGVSQTPSNKVTEKGKYVELRCDPISGHTALYWYRQSLGQGPEFLIYFQGTGAADDSGLPNDRFFAVRPEGSVSTLKIQRTERGDSAVYLCASSLQGLPQPQHFGDGTRLSIL.

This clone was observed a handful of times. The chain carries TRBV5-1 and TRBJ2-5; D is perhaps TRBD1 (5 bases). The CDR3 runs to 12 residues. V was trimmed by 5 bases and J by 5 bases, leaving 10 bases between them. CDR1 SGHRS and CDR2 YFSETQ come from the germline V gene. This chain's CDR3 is CASRGDGETQYF. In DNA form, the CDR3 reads TGCGCCAGCAGAGGGGATGGGGAGACCCAGTACTTC. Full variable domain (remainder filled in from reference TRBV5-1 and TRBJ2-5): KAGVTQTPRYLIKTRGQQVTLSCSPISGHRSVSWYQQTPGQGLQFLFEYFSETQRNKGNFPGRFSGRQFSNSRSEMNVSTLELGDSALYLCASRGDGETQYFGPGTRLLVL.

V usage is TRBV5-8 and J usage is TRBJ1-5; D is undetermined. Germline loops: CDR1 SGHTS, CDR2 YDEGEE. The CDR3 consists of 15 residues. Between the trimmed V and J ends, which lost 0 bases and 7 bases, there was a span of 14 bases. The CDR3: CASSLGSPSGQPQHF. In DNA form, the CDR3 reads TGTGCCAGCAGCTTGGGCAGCCCTAGCGGACAGCCCCAGCATTTT.

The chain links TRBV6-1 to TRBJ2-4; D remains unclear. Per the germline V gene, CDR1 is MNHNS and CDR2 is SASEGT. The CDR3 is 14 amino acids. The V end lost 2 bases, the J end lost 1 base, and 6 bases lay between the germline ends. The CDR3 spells CASSETAAKNIQYF. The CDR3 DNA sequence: TGTGCCAGCAGTGAAACCGCGGCCAAAAACATTCAGTACTTC.

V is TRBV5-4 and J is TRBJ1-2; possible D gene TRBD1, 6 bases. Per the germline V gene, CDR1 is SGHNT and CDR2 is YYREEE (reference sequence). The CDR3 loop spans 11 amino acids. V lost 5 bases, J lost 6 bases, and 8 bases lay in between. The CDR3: CASRAGDGYTF. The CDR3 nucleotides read TGTGCCAGCAGGGCAGGGGATGGCTACACCTTC.

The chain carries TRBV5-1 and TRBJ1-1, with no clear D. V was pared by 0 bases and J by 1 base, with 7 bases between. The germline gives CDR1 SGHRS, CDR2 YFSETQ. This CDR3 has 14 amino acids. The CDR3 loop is CASSLEQPNTEAFF. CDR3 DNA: TGCGCCAGCAGCTTGGAACAGCCGAACACTGAAGCTTTCTTT.